This T cell receptor (beta chain) was retrieved from a study of T cells in Graves' hyperthyroidism and ophthalmopathy. TCR beta CDR3 regions were amplified from RNA transcripts. A first-round RT-PCR of the TCR CDR3 used the HTBI primer set. TCRdb analysed the multiplex PCR reads with MiXCR anew, one entry per CDR3 protein. The sample has under 200,000 distinct CDR3 sequences, less than 10% seen once. Patients were excluded for uncontrolled infection, other autoimmune disease, pregnancy or lactation. Germline V CDR1 and CDR2: SGDLS, YYNGEE. The CDR3 runs to 19 residues. The junction had 14 bases not matched to a gene; V was cut back by 3 bases and J by 0 bases. Study outcomes and limitations: Blood samples included most of the expanded thyroid clonotypes exceeding 0.001.

This clonotype was counted a few times. What it binds is unknown. The clonotype originates from a woman younger than 35 with Graves' hyperthyroidism that later progressed to Graves' ophthalmopathy. J is TRBJ2-3 and V is TRBV9, with TRBD2 matching over 9 bases. Sequencing was carried out using blood. As DNA, the CDR3 is TGTGCCAGCAGCGGGCCCAGGGCGGGGGGGCTGTCTAGCACAGATACGCAGTATTTT. Amino acid sequence: CASSGPRAGGLSSTDTQYF. The full variable domain, rest sourced from reference TRBV9 and TRBJ2-3, is DSGVTQTPKHLITATGQRVTLRCSPRSGDLSVYWYQQSLDQGLQFLIQYYNGEERAKGNILERFSAQQFPDLHSELNLSSLELGDSALYFCASSGPRAGGLSSTDTQYFGPGTRLTVL.